The rows below give T cell receptor beta chains drawn from one sample of a study of metastatic and nonmetastatic thyroid tumors. TCRdb re-called the PCR reads with MiXCR. The sample consists of tens of thousands of clones, around an eighth of them appearing once. The material sequenced was blood. These receptors were collected from a female donor with papillary thyroid cancer or a benign thyroid nodule (not recorded which). Some clones in this sample may be carry-over from other donors' samples. Both conserved end residues are part of each CDR3. A D gene is named only where the DNA matches it firmly. Size tells how often a clone was seen (once, few, many) or the class of an expanded clone, and some rows leave it out.

DNA	CDR3	D	size	V	J
TGCAGTGCTAGAGATGGGAACACTGAAGCTTTCTTT	CSARDGNTEAFF	-	many	TRBV20-1	TRBJ1-1
TGTGCCAGCAGCTTAACAGGGGGCGGACCAGATACGCAGTATTTT	CASSLTGGGPDTQYF	TRBD1	many	TRBV11-2	TRBJ2-3
TGCAGTGCTAGAATCAACACCTACGAGCAGTACTTC	CSARINTYEQYF	-	many	TRBV20-1	TRBJ2-7
TGTGCCAGCAGTATAGCAAATGAGCAGTTCTTC	CASSIANEQFF	-	-	TRBV6-2/TRBV6-3	TRBJ2-1
TGTGCCAGCAGTCGAAACAACAACTATGGCTACACCTTC	CASSRNNNYGYTF	-	-	TRBV6-1	TRBJ1-2
TGTGCCAGCAGCTTAGCGACAGACACCTATGGCTACACCTTC	CASSLATDTYGYTF	-	many	TRBV7-9	TRBJ1-2
TGTGCCACCAGCAGAGATTCTTTGTACCAAGAGACCCAGTACTTC	CATSRDSLYQETQYF	-	many	TRBV15	TRBJ2-5
TGCAGTGCGGCAGGGGACTATTGCTACACCTTC	CSAAGDYCYTF	-	-	TRBV20-1	TRBJ1-2
TGCGCCAGCAGTGAAATAGCTATGTACACTGAAGCTTTCTTT	CASSEIAMYTEAFF	-	many	TRBV10-1	TRBJ1-1
TGCAGTACTACCCTTGGACAGGGAATCTATGGCTACACCTTC	CSTTLGQGIYGYTF	TRBD1	many	TRBV20-1	TRBJ1-2